The source of this T cell receptor (beta chain) is a study of cytomegalovirus exposure and HLA in healthy donors. Overall study: For the approximately 400 genotyped donors, 75% to 90% fell within the Caucasian-associated ancestry cluster. Broader study findings: Cytomegalovirus status was reportedly diagnosed by the classifier with high specificity and sensitivity. Clonal expansion, a later analysis showed, was greater in HLA-associated TCR beta chains than in equally common others.

Researchers ran the PCR with 60 Vbeta and 13 Jbeta primers. Only in-frame clones appear in the TCRdb table, and some are missing; sequencing was by immunoSEQ multiplex PCR. The table includes 55,000 to 75,000 clones, 74% detected once. The CDR3 has 14 residues. Deletions cut 2 bases from V and 3 bases from J, with 10 bases between. The germline CDR1 and CDR2 sequences are MDHEN and SYDVKM. Of note for this clone: Antigen specificity is unknown.

This donor had no CMV serostatus on record. The chain carries TRBV28 and TRBJ1-2; unclear D gene. Material: PBMCs. This receptor was obtained from a human donor in good health. The CDR3 DNA reads as TGTGCCAGCAGTTTAAGGCAGACTTACTATGGCTACACCTTC. Amino acid sequence: CASSLRQTYYGYTF.